Presented here are 29 T cell receptor beta chains from one specimen sequenced in a study of PD-1 blockade in mismatch repair-deficient tumors. Clones were read by immunoSEQ multiplex PCR, and TCRdb kept only the in-frame ones, dropping some. The sample holds about 110,000 clones; over 65% are singletons and the top ten take roughly 4.8%. The input for sequencing was peripheral blood, taken just over 59 weeks after starting pembrolizumab. The receptors shown here come from an adult with mismatch repair-deficient cancer.

This clone has just one count. The chain couples TRBV5-1 to TRBJ1-1, with 7 bases that match TRBD1. Trimming took 5 bases from V and 0 from J; bases not matched to a gene: 7. Germline V gene sequence: CDR1 SGHRS, CDR2 YFSETQ. This CDR3 is built from 15 residues. CDR3 nucleotide sequence: TGCGCCAGCAGTTATGACAGGGCTTTGAACACTGAAGCTTTCTTT. Encoded protein: CASSYDRALNTEAFF.

The chain combines TRBV30 with TRBJ2-1; the D is unclear. This CDR3 comprises 13 residues. CDR1 GTSNPN and CDR2 SVGIG come from the germline V gene (reference sequence). With 1 base removed from V and 10 bases from J, the gap between germline ends came to 14 bases. The CDR3: CAWSEYSEKEQFF. The CDR3 DNA follows: TGTGCCTGGAGTGAGTACTCGGAAAAAGAGCAGTTCTTC.

V usage is TRBV28 and J usage is TRBJ1-1; D is uncertain. Trimming shortened V by 4 bases and J by 4 bases, and 13 bases separated the two germline ends. The CDR3 is 14 amino acids. The germline gives CDR1 MDHEN, CDR2 SYDVKM. The CDR3 sequence is CASSSPLVSTEAFF. DNA for the CDR3: TGTGCCAGCAGTTCCCCGTTAGTGAGCACTGAAGCTTTCTTT.

The genes are TRBV12-5 and TRBJ1-1, with 9 bases aligning to TRBD1. The trim removed 4 bases at V and 4 bases at J, leaving 7 bases unmatched. Germline V gene lookup returns CDR1 LGHNT and CDR2 FRNRAP. The CDR3 has 15 amino acids. CDR3: CASGSGGQGSTEAFF. CDR3 DNA sequence: TGTGCTAGTGGTTCAGGTGGACAGGGGAGCACTGAAGCTTTCTTT. The full variable domain, in which reference TRBV12-5 and TRBJ1-1 provide the parts outside the CDR3, is DARVTQTPRHKVTEMGQEVTMRCQPILGHNTVFWYRQTMMQGLELLAYFRNRAPLDDSGMPKDRFSAEMPDATLATLKIQPSEPRDSAVYFCASGSGGQGSTEAFFGQGTRLTVV.

The V call is TRBV7-9, the J call TRBJ2-6, with TRBD1 matching over 9 bases. Trimming at V came to 5 bases and at J to 5 bases, leaving 1 base not matched to a gene. The CDR3 totals 14 residues. The germline V gene has CDR1 SEHNR and CDR2 FQNEAQ (reference sequence). DNA of the CDR3: TGTGCCAGCAGCGGGACAGGGTGGGCCAACGTCCTGACTTTC. Translated, it gives CASSGTGWANVLTF. Full variable domain (outside the CDR3, taken from reference TRBV7-9 and TRBJ2-6): DTGVSQNPRHKITKRGQNVTFRCDPISEHNRLYWYRQTLGQGPEFLTYFQNEAQLEKSRLLSDRFSAERPKGSFSTLEIQRTEQGDSAMYLCASSGTGWANVLTFGAGSRLTVL.

The genes are TRBV18 and TRBJ1-2; 10 bases map to TRBD1. The CDR3 totals 15 residues. Germline values: CDR1 KGHSH, CDR2 LQKENI. The V segment lost 1 base and the J segment 7 bases; nucleotides outside the gene matches: 6. The CDR3 DNA reads TGTGCCAGCTCACCACAGAGACAGGGGGCCGCTGGCTACACCTTC. Residues: CASSPQRQGAAGYTF.

This chain uses TRBV5-6 with TRBJ2-7; D is perhaps TRBD2 (5 bases). Trimming cost V 2 bases and J 5 bases, with 14 bases left between them. The CDR3 is made up of 14 amino acids. Germline V gene sequence: CDR1 SGHDT, CDR2 YYEEEE. In DNA form, the CDR3 reads TGTGCCAGCAGCTTCGGCACGGAGGTACACGAGCAGTACTTC. Translation: CASSFGTEVHEQYF.

In its sample, this clone was seen a few times. The chain uses TRBV7-6 and TRBJ2-5, with 8 nucleotides matching TRBD1. Germline loops: CDR1 SGHVS, CDR2 FNYEAQ. V gave up 4 bases and J gave up 5 bases; unmatched junction bases: 18. This CDR3 is 18 amino acids long. CDR3: CASSSTPPQGARGETQYF. The CDR3 DNA reads as TGTGCCAGCAGCTCCACGCCACCCCAGGGGGCGAGAGGGGAGACCCAGTACTTC.

As concerns this clone: Distinct nucleotide sequences in the sample also encode this CDR3. This CDR3 is CASSVGSGSHEQYF. CDR3 DNA sequence: TGTGCCAGCAGCGTAGGAAGCGGCTCGCACGAGCAGTACTTC. The genes are TRBV9 and TRBJ2-7; D possibly corresponds to TRBD2 (5 bases). V gave up 0 bases and J gave up 5 bases, with 12 bases separating them. The CDR3 is 14 amino acids. Germline CDR1 reads SGDLS; CDR2 reads YYNGEE. Combining the CDR3 with reference TRBV9 and TRBJ2-7 gives the whole variable domain DSGVTQTPKHLITATGQRVTLRCSPRSGDLSVYWYQQSLDQGLQFLIQYYNGEERAKGNILERFSAQQFPDLHSELNLSSLELGDSALYFCASSVGSGSHEQYFGPGTRLTVT.

The chain combines TRBV7-9 with TRBJ2-1; a weak D match, TRBD2 (6 bases). The CDR3 has 15 amino acids. CDR1 SEHNR and CDR2 FQNEAQ come from the germline V gene (reference sequence). Trimming cost V 3 bases and J 8 bases, with 17 bases left between them. The CDR3 DNA reads as TGTGCCAGCAGCTTCCCGGGAGCGCCGAAGGATGAGCAGTTCTTC. This codes for CASSFPGAPKDEQFF.

The gene calls are TRBV27 and TRBJ1-1, with TRBD1 identical over 10 bases. The trim removed 8 bases at V and 4 bases at J, leaving 7 bases unmatched. CDR3 size: 14 residues. Germline values: CDR1 MNHEY, CDR2 SMNVEV (reference sequence). The CDR3 DNA is TGTGCCAGCGGTCCGGGACAGGGGTTCACTGAAGCTTTCTTT. This translates into CASGPGQGFTEAFF.

This chain connects TRBV29-1 to TRBJ2-7, with D tentatively TRBD1 (6 bases). Germline V gives CDR1 SQVTM, CDR2 ANQGSEA. This CDR3 comprises 13 residues. Trimming shortened V by 7 bases and J by 5 bases, and 18 bases separated the two germline ends. The CDR3 loop reads CSAARGSSDEQYF. Here the CDR3 DNA reads TGCAGCGCCGCCAGGGGCAGTTCTGACGAGCAGTACTTC.

The gene calls are TRBV7-9 and TRBJ2-7; D possibly matches TRBD1 or TRBD2 (5 bases each). This CDR3 comprises 14 residues. Trimming removed 5 bases from V and 1 base from J, with 12 bases in between. CDR1 SEHNR and CDR2 FQNEAQ come from the germline V gene (reference sequence). The CDR3 region has the DNA TGTGCCAGCAGCGAGTTCGGGGCTTCCTACGAGCAGTACTTC. This codes for CASSEFGASYEQYF. Full variable domain (remainder filled in from reference TRBV7-9 and TRBJ2-7): DTGVSQNPRHKITKRGQNVTFRCDPISEHNRLYWYRQTLGQGPEFLTYFQNEAQLEKSRLLSDRFSAERPKGSFSTLEIQRTEQGDSAMYLCASSEFGASYEQYFGPGTRLTVT.

Here the CDR3 reads CASSSTSGSPTDTQYF. DNA of the CDR3: TGTGCCAGCAGCTCCACTAGCGGGAGCCCCACAGATACGCAGTATTTT. The V gene is TRBV7-8, the J gene TRBJ2-3, with 11 bases identical to TRBD2. This CDR3 region has 16 residues. Germline V gene lookup returns CDR1 SGHVS and CDR2 FQNEAQ. V dropped 4 bases and J dropped 2; count of bases not matched to a gene: 5. Full variable domain (outside the CDR3, taken from reference TRBV7-8 and TRBJ2-3): GAGVSQSPRYKVAKRGQDVALRCDPISGHVSLFWYQQALGQGPEFLTYFQNEAQLDKSGLPSDRFFAERPEGSVSTLKIQRTQQEDSAVYLCASSSTSGSPTDTQYFGPGTRLTVL.

V usage is TRBV6-5 and J usage is TRBJ2-1; D is perhaps TRBD2 (6 bases). The CDR3 has 14 amino acids. Looked up from germline, CDR1 is MNHEY and CDR2 is SVGAGI. The V end was cut by 5 bases, the J end by 5 bases, with 13 bases between. The CDR3 sequence is CASSETRRDNEQFF. The CDR3 nucleotides are TGTGCCAGCAGTGAGACTAGGAGGGACAATGAGCAGTTCTTC.

J is TRBJ1-2 and V is TRBV7-2; TRBD1 might be the D (6 bases). Trimming cost V 1 base and J 7 bases, with 13 bases left between them. Germline V CDR1 and CDR2: SGHTA, FQGNSA. The CDR3 is made up of 14 amino acids. The DNA for the CDR3 is TGTGCCAGCAGCTTAGACGCAGGGGCGCTTGGCTACACCTTC. Encoded protein: CASSLDAGALGYTF.

This chain joins TRBV7-9 and TRBJ1-5, with 7 bases matching TRBD1. This CDR3 has 18 amino acids. Germline V CDR1 and CDR2: SEHNR, FQNEAQ (reference sequence). V dropped 5 bases and J dropped 2; count of bases not matched to a gene: 15. The CDR3 spells CASSRYTGDGFGNQPQHF. The CDR3 bases are TGTGCCAGCAGCCGATACACAGGGGATGGTTTCGGCAATCAGCCCCAGCATTTT.

This clone is a singleton in its sample. The rearrangement joins TRBV5-1 to TRBJ2-2; D not certain. The V end was cut by 0 bases, the J end by 6 bases, with 3 bases between. The CDR3 length is 12 residues. CDR1 and CDR2 (germline): SGHRS, YFSETQ. Here the CDR3 reads CASSLVPGELFF. The CDR3 DNA is TGCGCCAGCAGCTTGGTGCCCGGGGAGCTGTTTTTT.

The chain employs TRBV6-5 and TRBJ1-5; D is undetermined. This CDR3 contains 13 residues. CDR1 is MNHEY and CDR2 is SVGAGI in the germline V gene. Between the trimmed V and J ends, which lost 4 bases and 7 bases, there was a span of 11 bases. CDR3 nucleotides: TGTGCCAGCAGTTCGACGGTAGGGCAGCCCCAGCATTTT. This gives the protein CASSSTVGQPQHF.

The chain has TRBV19 and TRBJ2-2; 10 nucleotides match TRBD1. Germline-derived CDR1 and CDR2 are LNHDA and SQIVND (reference sequence). The CDR3 runs 15 residues. The ends lost 6 bases at V and 5 bases at J; junction bases unmatched: 6. The CDR3 nucleotides read TGTGCCAGTAGACCGGGACAGGGGTTGACCGGGGAGCTGTTTTTT. It yields the protein CASRPGQGLTGELFF.

This clone showed up just once. The chain combines TRBV5-1 with TRBJ2-1; D is uncertain. The CDR3 spans 15 residues. V shed 5 bases and J shed 2 bases, with 14 bases lying between them. Germline V gene sequence: CDR1 SGHRS, CDR2 YFSETQ. The CDR3 here is CASSYDGQAYNEQFF. The CDR3, as DNA: TGCGCCAGCAGTTATGACGGTCAGGCCTACAATGAGCAGTTCTTC.

The CDR3 reads CASSPSGSGSSYEQYF. CDR3 sequence (DNA): TGCGCCAGCAGCCCCTCTGGAAGCGGGAGTTCCTACGAGCAGTACTTC. This chain connects TRBV5-1 to TRBJ2-7, with 8 bases fitting TRBD2. Germline V lookup: CDR1 SGHRS, CDR2 YFSETQ. The trim removed 4 bases at V and 1 base at J, leaving 10 bases unmatched. This CDR3 spans 16 amino acids. The variable domain in full, completed from reference TRBV5-1 and TRBJ2-7, reads KAGVTQTPRYLIKTRGQQVTLSCSPISGHRSVSWYQQTPGQGLQFLFEYFSETQRNKGNFPGRFSGRQFSNSRSEMNVSTLELGDSALYLCASSPSGSGSSYEQYFGPGTRLTVT.

The rearrangement links TRBV5-1 to TRBJ1-2; no reliable D call. The CDR3 is made up of 14 amino acids. CDR1 SGHRS and CDR2 YFSETQ come from the germline V gene. Trimming removed 2 bases at V and 0 bases at J, with 8 bases between. Here the CDR3 reads CASSFSSANYGYTF. The CDR3 nucleotides read TGCGCCAGCAGCTTTAGTAGTGCTAACTATGGCTACACCTTC.

The J gene is TRBJ2-1, the V gene TRBV9; 7 positions agree with TRBD2. This CDR3 is built from 16 residues. Germline CDR1 is SGDLS and CDR2 is YYNGEE. Trimming at V came to 0 bases and at J to 4 bases, leaving 7 bases not matched to a gene. The CDR3 DNA is TGTGCCAGCAGCGTAGAGGGTAGCGGGCCTTACAATGAGCAGTTCTTC. Encoded protein: CASSVEGSGPYNEQFF.

The rearrangement uses TRBV7-2 and TRBJ1-1; D may be TRBD1 (6 bases). There are 14 residues in the CDR3. Germline CDR1 reads SGHTA; CDR2 reads FQGNSA. Trimming pared 1 base from V and 5 bases from J, leaving 11 bases between. CDR3: CASSLERGGTEAFF. The CDR3 DNA sequence: TGTGCCAGCAGCTTAGAGAGGGGGGGAACTGAAGCTTTCTTT.

V is TRBV4-3 and J is TRBJ1-2; D is undetermined. The CDR3 has 15 residues. V was trimmed by 0 bases and J by 1 base, leaving 9 bases between them. CDR1 and CDR2 from the germline V gene are LGHNA and YSLEER. This chain's CDR3 is CASSQDRQVNYGYTF. The DNA for the CDR3 is TGCGCCAGCAGCCAAGATCGACAAGTTAACTATGGCTACACCTTC.

The chain links TRBV27 to TRBJ2-3, with 10 bases matching TRBD1. Looked up from germline, CDR1 is MNHEY and CDR2 is SMNVEV (reference sequence). Trimming cost V 6 bases and J 4 bases; bases outside gene matches: 16. This CDR3 region has 18 residues. CDR3 in amino acids: CASSHYPGQGREADTQYF. CDR3 bases: TGTGCCAGCAGCCACTACCCGGGACAGGGGAGGGAGGCAGATACGCAGTATTTT.

V and J are TRBV4-3 and TRBJ1-5, with 7 bases that match TRBD1. Germline loops: CDR1 LGHNA, CDR2 YSLEER. The CDR3 consists of 15 residues. V was pared by 3 bases and J by 1 base, with 3 bases of the junction left unmatched. In DNA, the CDR3 is TGCGCCAGCAGCCATGGACAGGACAGCAATCAGCCCCAGCATTTT. Translation gives CASSHGQDSNQPQHF.

In DNA form, the CDR3 reads TGTGCCAGCAGCTACCCTGTGGGCCCCGAGACCCAGTACTTC. Protein: CASSYPVGPETQYF. This sequence joins TRBV11-3 and TRBJ2-5; no reliable D call. The CDR3 runs to 14 residues. V was clipped by 4 bases and J by 5 bases, with 14 bases between them. The V gene's germline CDR1 is SGHNT and CDR2 YENEEA.